This passage covers 32 T cell receptor beta chains from one sample sequenced in a study of blood T cell repertoires in COVID-19. Sequencing used immunoSEQ multiplex PCR; TCRdb keeps in-frame clones, though not all of them. The data hold roughly 72,000 clones, with roughly nine tenths observed a single time. Source material: peripheral blood. These receptors were taken from a human donor in a cohort sampled during active COVID-19.

The genes are TRBV6-2 or TRBV6-3 and TRBJ1-2; 9 bases map to TRBD1. This CDR3 comprises 12 residues. Per germline, CDR1 MNHEY and CDR2 SVGEGT. V shed 4 bases and J 8 bases; nucleotides not matched to a gene: 2. CDR3: CASSSDRGGYTF. The CDR3 DNA follows: TGTGCCAGCAGTTCGGACAGGGGCGGCTACACCTTC.

The chain has TRBV14 and TRBJ1-6; TRBD1 matches at 7 bases. Trimming removed 4 bases from V and 6 bases from J; junction bases left unmatched: 3. CDR1 SGHDN and CDR2 FVKESK come from the germline V gene. This CDR3 is 14 amino acids long. CDR3 residues: CASSLGTANSPLHF. CDR3 coding DNA: TGTGCCAGCAGCCTTGGGACAGCTAATTCACCCCTCCACTTT.

The chain has TRBV28 and TRBJ2-5; 14 nucleotides agree with TRBD2. The J segment lost 4 bases and the V segment lost 6 bases, leaving 4 bases of the junction unmatched. CDR1 is MDHEN, CDR2 SYDVKM, per germline. The length of the CDR3 is 15 residues. CDR3 in amino acids: CASRGTSGRGETQYF. CDR3 DNA: TGTGCCAGCAGGGGGACTAGCGGGAGAGGAGAGACCCAGTACTTC.

This clone has just one count. The rearrangement uses TRBV6-6 and TRBJ1-1; the D gene is possibly TRBD1 (6 bases). Germline V lookup: CDR1 MNHNY, CDR2 SVGAGI (reference sequence). The ends were cut back, 5 bases at V and 0 bases at J, with 19 bases in the middle. CDR3 length equals 17 residues. In nucleotides, the CDR3 is TGTGCCAGCAGTCCAGTTCGTACGACAGGATTGAACACTGAAGCTTTCTTT. It specifies CASSPVRTTGLNTEAFF.

The chain recombines TRBV7-2 with TRBJ2-1, with 11 bases lining up with TRBD2. Germline lookup yields CDR1 SGHTA and CDR2 FQGNSA. V shed 5 bases, J shed 7 bases, and the junction held 7 bases outside the gene matches. The CDR3 extends over 15 amino acids. The CDR3 loop is CASSPGLAGGNEQFF. The CDR3 nucleotides are TGTGCCAGCAGCCCCGGCCTAGCGGGGGGTAATGAGCAGTTCTTC.

The chain has TRBV7-9 and TRBJ2-6, with no clear D. This CDR3 is 19 amino acids long. Germline assignment: CDR1 SEHNR and CDR2 FQNEAQ (reference sequence). The V end was cut by 5 bases, the J end by 3 bases, with 23 bases between. CDR3 sequence (DNA): TGTGCCAGCAGCCACAGACCCAGCTCGGATTTCCGTGGGGCCAACGTCCTGACTTTC. Its protein is CASSHRPSSDFRGANVLTF.

The chain carries TRBV7-2 and TRBJ1-4, with D tentatively TRBD1 (6 bases). This CDR3 contains 14 residues. Trimming took 0 bases from V and 8 from J, leaving 10 bases between them. The V gene's germline CDR1 is SGHTA and CDR2 FQGNSA. The CDR3 coding sequence is TGTGCCAGCAGCTTAGCGGGACATAGCGAAAAACTGTTTTTT. It codes for CASSLAGHSEKLFF. Filled out from reference TRBV7-2 and TRBJ1-4, the complete variable domain reads GAGVSQSPSNKVTEKGKDVELRCDPISGHTALYWYRQSLGQGLEFLIYFQGNSAPDKSGLPSDRFSAERTGGSVSTLTIQRTQQEDSAVYLCASSLAGHSEKLFFGSGTQLSVL.

The J gene is TRBJ1-6, the V gene TRBV6-5; TRBD1 is a possible D gene (5 bases). Trimming left V 6 bases short and J 7 bases short, with 16 bases between. The CDR3 loop spans 15 amino acids. Germline CDR1 MNHEY, CDR2 SVGAGI. The CDR3 nucleotides are TGTGCCAGCAGCCCAGGCGGCGGGGCAAATTCACCCCTCCACTTT. This codes for CASSPGGGANSPLHF.

This chain connects TRBV28 to TRBJ2-6, with a weak D call TRBD2 (5 bases). Germline CDR1 is MDHEN and CDR2 is SYDVKM. The germline V and J ends were trimmed by 7 bases and 4 bases, with 14 bases remaining between them. This CDR3 is 15 amino acids long. CDR3: CASMGSLPGANVLTF. Written as DNA, the CDR3 is TGTGCCAGCATGGGGAGCCTCCCGGGGGCCAACGTCCTGACTTTC. The full variable domain, rest sourced from reference TRBV28 and TRBJ2-6, is DVKVTQSSRYLVKRTGEKVFLECVQDMDHENMFWYRQDPGLGLRLIYFSYDVKMKEKGDIPEGYSVSREKKERFSLILESASTNQTSMYLCASMGSLPGANVLTFGAGSRLTVL.

The V call is TRBV2, the J call TRBJ2-7, with 8 nucleotides matching TRBD2. V shed 10 bases, J shed 0 bases, and the junction held 5 bases outside the gene matches. Germline V lookup: CDR1 SNHLY, CDR2 FYNNEI. The CDR3 runs 13 residues. CDR3 in amino acids: CAIPGTSSYEQYF. In DNA form, the CDR3 reads TGTGCCATCCCCGGGACTAGCTCCTACGAGCAGTACTTC.

CDR3 nucleotides: TGTGCCAGCAGCTTGGGTTCGGCAGATACGCAGTATTTT. Encoded protein: CASSLGSADTQYF. V gene TRBV5-4 combines with J gene TRBJ2-3; D is undetermined. The CDR3 sequence is 13 residues long. The V end was cut by 0 bases, the J end by 4 bases, with 6 bases between. Looked up from germline, CDR1 is SGHNT and CDR2 is YYREEE (reference sequence). The full variable domain, with the rest looked up from reference TRBV5-4 and TRBJ2-3, is ETGVTQSPTHLIKTRGQQVTLRCSSQSGHNTVSWYQQALGQGPQFIFQYYREEENGRGNFPPRFSGLQFPNYSSELNVNALELDDSALYLCASSLGSADTQYFGPGTRLTVL.

This chain links TRBV28 with TRBJ2-5; D is perhaps TRBD2 (6 bases). Germline V gene data show CDR1 as MDHEN and CDR2 as SYDVKM. Between the trimmed V and J ends, which lost 4 bases and 4 bases, there was a span of 19 bases. The CDR3 is 16 amino acids. DNA for the CDR3: TGTGCCAGCAGTTCGGCGGGACCCTACCTCGGAGAGACCCAGTACTTC. Its protein product is CASSSAGPYLGETQYF.

The rearrangement uses TRBV2 and TRBJ2-3, with D maybe TRBD2 (5 bases). CDR1 is SNHLY, CDR2 FYNNEI, per germline. This CDR3 comprises 13 residues. Between the trimmed V and J ends, which lost 6 bases and 2 bases, there was a span of 9 bases. This CDR3 is CASRKRNTDTQYF. CDR3 in DNA: TGTGCCAGCAGGAAGCGGAACACAGATACGCAGTATTTT.

This clone was detected a few times. The chain employs TRBV28 and TRBJ1-6; 8 nucleotides align to TRBD1. This CDR3 has 16 amino acids. Germline lookup yields CDR1 MDHEN and CDR2 SYDVKM. V lost 6 bases, J lost 4 bases, and 8 bases stayed unmatched. The CDR3 bases are TGTGCCAGCAGCCACGGGGACAGGAGATATAATTCACCCCTCCACTTT. Translated, it gives CASSHGDRRYNSPLHF.

This chain links TRBV11-2 with TRBJ2-5; tentatively, D is TRBD1 (6 bases). The germline gives CDR1 SGHAT, CDR2 FQNNGV. V dropped 9 bases and J dropped 0 bases, with 17 bases sitting between them. The CDR3 contains 15 residues. The CDR3 coding sequence is TGTGCCAGTTCGCTGGGCACAGGGAACCAAGAGACCCAGTACTTC. This encodes CASSLGTGNQETQYF.

This sequence joins TRBV7-2 and TRBJ1-5, with D possibly being TRBD1 (6 bases). Germline V gene data show CDR1 as SGHTA and CDR2 as FQGNSA. The V and J ends lost 5 bases and 3 bases respectively, with 8 bases between them. The CDR3 spans 13 residues. CDR3 DNA sequence: TGTGCCAGCAGCCGGGACATCAATCAGCCCCAGCATTTT. Its translation is CASSRDINQPQHF. Full variable domain (rest looked up from reference TRBV7-2 and TRBJ1-5): GAGVSQSPSNKVTEKGKDVELRCDPISGHTALYWYRQSLGQGLEFLIYFQGNSAPDKSGLPSDRFSAERTGGSVSTLTIQRTQQEDSAVYLCASSRDINQPQHFGDGTRLSIL.

The V gene is TRBV6-5, the J gene TRBJ1-1, with D unclear. This CDR3 is 14 amino acids long. Germline values: CDR1 MNHEY, CDR2 SVGAGI. Trimming removed 8 bases from V and 0 bases from J, with 13 bases in between. This CDR3 is CASGLRGVNTEAFF. CDR3 nucleotide sequence: TGTGCCAGCGGGCTTCGGGGAGTGAACACTGAAGCTTTCTTT.

The chain joins TRBV12-1 to TRBJ1-6; the DNA was not used to check the table's D call, TRBD1. TRBV12-1 is a listed pseudogene. This CDR3 region has 16 residues. The CDR3 here is CASSISTLTANSPLHF. DNA for the CDR3: TGTGCCAGCAGCATTTCAACCCTGACAGCAAATTCACCCCTCCACTTT.

This chain uses TRBV9 with TRBJ2-7, with 8 nucleotides matching TRBD1. The CDR3 sequence is 14 residues long. Germline CDR1 reads SGDLS; CDR2 reads YYNGEE. Trimming at V came to 4 bases and at J to 5 bases, leaving 8 bases not matched to a gene. Here the CDR3 reads CASSPLAGGNEQYF. CDR3 coding DNA: TGTGCCAGCAGCCCCTTAGCAGGGGGCAACGAGCAGTACTTC.

This clone showed up just a few times. The rearrangement joins TRBV6-6 to TRBJ1-6; D possibly corresponds to TRBD1 (6 bases). The ends were cut back, 5 bases at V and 11 bases at J, with 22 bases in the middle. The CDR3 runs to 16 residues. Germline CDR1 is MNHNY and CDR2 is SVGAGI (reference sequence). The CDR3, as DNA: TGTGCCAGCAGTCGTAAAGCGACAGGATTGGTGACACCCCTCCACTTT. Residues: CASSRKATGLVTPLHF.

The chain uses TRBV10-3 and TRBJ2-5; no definite D call. V was clipped by 0 bases and J by 6 bases, with 11 bases between them. This CDR3 has 14 amino acids. The V gene's germline CDR1 is ENHRY and CDR2 SYGVKD. CDR3 nucleotides: TGTGCCATCAGTGAGTCGAAGACTGTCAAGACCCAGTACTTC. Its translation is CAISESKTVKTQYF.

This chain connects TRBV7-2 to TRBJ1-2, with a tentative D call TRBD1 (5 bases). CDR1 and CDR2 from the germline V gene are SGHTA and FQGNSA. Trimming removed 3 bases from V and 8 bases from J, with 13 bases in between. The CDR3 is made up of 13 amino acids. The CDR3 sequence: CASSFQGYGGYTF. In DNA form, the CDR3 reads TGTGCCAGCAGCTTCCAGGGCTACGGGGGCTACACCTTC.

V and J are TRBV27 and TRBJ1-2, with D possibly matching TRBD1 (6 bases). Germline V lookup: CDR1 MNHEY, CDR2 SMNVEV (reference sequence). Trimming took off 6 bases at V and 1 base at J, with 18 bases between the two ends. This CDR3 contains 16 residues. In nucleotides, the CDR3 is TGTGCCAGCAGCCGTACCTCCGGGACAAGTAACTATGGCTACACCTTC. As protein: CASSRTSGTSNYGYTF.

This clone was found once. V and J are TRBV4-3 and TRBJ2-3, with a tentative D call TRBD2 (6 bases). This CDR3 contains 18 residues. V was clipped by 0 bases and J by 2 bases, with 18 bases between them. Germline V gene data show CDR1 as LGHNA and CDR2 as YSLEER. CDR3 nucleotides: TGCGCCAGCAGCCAAGATCCCACTGGGGGGATCACCACAGATACGCAGTATTTT. Amino acids: CASSQDPTGGITTDTQYF.

The rearrangement links TRBV30 to TRBJ2-2, with 13 bases matching TRBD2. In germline, CDR1 is GTSNPN, CDR2 SVGIG (reference sequence). CDR3 length equals 15 residues. Germline trimming cut 3 bases from V and 7 bases from J; bases unmatched to any gene: 5. The CDR3 DNA reads as TGTGCCTGGAGCCCCGGGACTAGCGGGATCGGGGAGCTGTTTTTT. Its protein product is CAWSPGTSGIGELFF.

CDR3 amino acids: CASSLGGQAFIEQYF. CDR3 DNA: TGTGCCAGCAGCTTGGGAGGACAGGCGTTCATTGAGCAGTACTTC. The rearrangement uses TRBV5-5 and TRBJ2-7, with 7 bases that match TRBD1. J lost 7 bases, V lost 0 bases, and 10 bases had no gene match. The CDR3 loop spans 15 amino acids. Germline V CDR1 and CDR2: SGHKS, YYEKEE (reference sequence).

The genes are TRBV7-8 and TRBJ2-3; the D gene is possibly TRBD1 (5 bases). The CDR3 length is 14 residues. The V end was cut by 1 base, the J end by 4 bases, with 9 bases between. From germline, CDR1 is SGHVS and CDR2 FQNEAQ. The CDR3 coding sequence is TGTGCCAGCAGCTTAGTTCCGACAGCAGATACGCAGTATTTT. Its translation: CASSLVPTADTQYF.

The V and J genes are TRBV29-1 and TRBJ1-1; tentatively, D is TRBD1 (5 bases). Trimming removed 6 bases from V and 6 bases from J, with 17 bases in between. The V gene's germline CDR1 is SQVTM and CDR2 ANQGSEA. The CDR3 spans 13 residues. The CDR3 bases are TGCAGCGTCACCGGGACTCAGATCCCTGAAGCTTTCTTT. Protein sequence: CSVTGTQIPEAFF.

The chain joins TRBV29-1 to TRBJ2-7, with 10 bases that match TRBD1. From germline, CDR1 is SQVTM and CDR2 ANQGSEA. J gave up 3 bases and V 6 bases, and 5 bases lay outside the gene matches. The CDR3 length is 13 residues. CDR3 DNA sequence: TGCAGCGTCGCGCGGACAGGGGGCTACGAGCAGTACTTC. Translation: CSVARTGGYEQYF.

V usage is TRBV5-6 and J usage is TRBJ1-2; 7 bases are a match to TRBD1. The CDR3 has 14 amino acids. From germline, CDR1 is SGHDT and CDR2 YYEEEE. The V and J ends lost 7 bases and 0 bases, in that order; junction bases with no gene match: 6. CDR3 protein: CASVRDSPNYGYTF. The CDR3 nucleotides are TGTGCCAGCGTTAGGGACAGCCCTAACTATGGCTACACCTTC.

CDR3 in DNA: TGTGCCAGAGTCCTTCGGACAGGACAGGGGACTGAAGCTTTCTTT. Protein product: CARVLRTGQGTEAFF. The chain uses TRBV2 and TRBJ1-1, with 9 positions matching TRBD1. The CDR3 extends over 15 amino acids. Trimming took 9 bases from V and 5 from J; bases not matched to a gene: 13. Germline assignment: CDR1 SNHLY and CDR2 FYNNEI.

The rearrangement joins TRBV29-1 to TRBJ2-4; perhaps TRBD1 as D (7 bases). Germline V gene data show CDR1 as SQVTM and CDR2 as ANQGSEA. This CDR3 contains 14 residues. V was shortened by 1 base and J by 8 bases, with 15 bases between the two germline ends. The CDR3 here is CSVEAGQPGDIQYF. CDR3 DNA sequence: TGCAGCGTTGAAGCGGGACAGCCGGGGGACATTCAGTACTTC. The full variable domain, in which reference TRBV29-1 and TRBJ2-4 provide the parts outside the CDR3, is SAVISQKPSRDICQRGTSLTIQCQVDSQVTMMFWYRQQPGQSLTLIATANQGSEATYESGFVIDKFPISRPNLTFSTLTVSNMSPEDSSIYLCSVEAGQPGDIQYFGAGTRLSVL.